This passage covers 2 T cell receptor beta chains from one sample sequenced in a study of long-term antiretroviral therapy in people with HIV. A v3.0 immunoSEQ assay was performed at survey level. Clones were read by immunoSEQ multiplex PCR, and TCRdb kept only the in-frame ones, dropping some. This table has about 28,000 clones, approximately 93% appearing once. The specimen comprised unsorted PBMCs, sampled 3.1 years after starting antiretroviral therapy. The receptor source for this set is a man younger than 35 with HIV.

In this sample, this clone turned up once. The rearrangement uses TRBV14 and TRBJ1-2, with D tentatively TRBD1 (6 bases). Germline lookup yields CDR1 SGHDN and CDR2 FVKESK. This CDR3 is built from 15 residues. Trimming removed 0 bases at V and 7 bases at J, with 15 bases between. CDR3 coding DNA: TGTGCCAGCAGCCAAGACCCCGCGGGGGGCTCTGGCTACACCTTC. It encodes CASSQDPAGGSGYTF.

As concerns this clone: At one end, the junction sequence differs from germline, possibly due to a read error. V gene TRBV6-1 combines with J gene TRBJ1-1, with D possibly matching TRBD1 (5 bases). The CDR3 totals 11 residues. In germline, CDR1 is MNHNS, CDR2 SASEGT. CDR3 DNA: TGTGCCAGCAGTGAATTGGGGACCCCATGGTTT. This encodes CASSELGTPWF.